The T cell receptor beta chain described here comes from a study of blood T cells in healthy people across ages (dated by TCRdb to 2014 to 2015). About the study as a whole: In model experiments, template switching captured roughly one uniquely barcoded TCR beta cDNA molecule for every two T cells. Age-related changes in TCR beta repertoire diversity were measured in the study by deep sequencing normalized with unique cDNA molecular identifiers. The donors were divided into four age groups: young (average approximately 17 years), middle-aged (roughly 40), aged (roughly 60) and long-lived (about 80). Donors of different ages were randomly distributed across sequencing lanes to avoid experimental bias. Two additional independent replicas of 1 million unique cDNA reads from the same blood draw were analyzed for two donors (one aged 18 to 30 and one aged 80 or older). Study-level results and caveats: Because profiling used bulk unsorted PBMCs, naive and antigen-experienced compartments could not be compared conclusively. Observed TCR beta diversity per million T cells fell roughly linearly with age, and a significant reduction was already apparent by age around 40. A strong correlation was found between observed TCR beta diversity and the percentage of naive T cells measured by flow cytometry. Because donor CMV infection status was unknown, age-related changes in expanded clonotypes were potentially confounded. Estimates of total diversity based on one million sequenced T cells were regarded as lower bounds and as underestimates. The long-lived group showed more naive CD4+ T cells, fewer expanded clones and increased TCR diversity than the aged group, suggesting age selection.

There are a few counts of this clonotype. There is no known antigen for this receptor. No qualities accompany the bases; no much larger clone lies one base away. The library was generated by 5' RACE. The sequencer listed for this sample is Illumina HiSeq 2500. A second PCR of roughly 6 to 11 cycles was run with a J-beta primer mix and a sample-barcoded 5' primer. A template-switch 5' adaptor carrying 12 random nucleotides introduced a unique molecular identifier onto each TCR beta cDNA molecule. Each sample yielded at least 3 million CDR3-containing paired-end reads. First-strand cDNA was synthesized from all RNA with the Mint cDNA synthesis kit, primed by a TRBC-specific oligonucleotide. After uracil-DNA glycosylase treatment, a first 18-cycle PCR used universal primers M1SS and BC2_uni_R on all cDNA. As for how the authors treated the data: Normalization of each sample was performed by random selection of 1 million high-quality reads, each carrying a distinct molecular identifier. Instead of being binned into consensus sequences, reads with shared molecular identifiers were discarded. MiTCR, set to a Q25 quality threshold and the strictest error-elimination algorithm, was used for CDR3 identification, clonotype clustering and error correction. A nonparametric unseen species model with Euler transformation was used to estimate a lower bound on total TCR beta diversity. The public reads were run again by TCRdb, first through fastp at Q25 and then through MiXCR, and only productive beta chains were kept. All rows with the same CDR3 protein become a single entry with the most common DNA and genes. Here the V and J calls rest on TCRdb's processing, not on the authors' analysis. The sample yields about 770,000 distinct CDR3 sequences; around 43% were counted once. The ten largest clones add up to about a fifth of the sample.

The donors were about 40 Caucasian individuals from Russia, aged roughly 6 to 100 years, who were systemically healthy. Each donor gave approximately 10 milliliters of peripheral blood, collected into EDTA-treated Vacutainer tubes. Ficoll-Paque density-gradient centrifugation was used to isolate PBMCs, with at least 6 million obtained per sample. Total RNA, at least 6 micrograms per sample, was extracted from PBMCs with Trizol reagent. The percentages of naive CD45RAhigh/CD27high T cells were determined by flow cytometry on a PBMC aliquot from every donor. The CDR3 measures 15 amino acids from cysteine to phenylalanine. Only the CDR3 portion is preserved as DNA: 45 bases, with reading frame beginning at the first base. The germline V gene (reference sequence) yields DFQATT for CDR1 and SNEGSKA for CDR2. The junction shows trimming of 3 bases on V and 3 bases on J, plus 17 bases between the germline ends.

The sequencing sample was made of blood. The sequence joins TRBV20-1 to TRBJ1-1; no D segment can be confidently identified. The sequence was obtained from a man aged 55 to 70 in good health. The sequenced DNA is TGCAGTGCTAGGCGCCGGGGAGGGTTGGACACTGAAGCTTTCTTT. Its translation is CSARRRGGLDTEAFF.